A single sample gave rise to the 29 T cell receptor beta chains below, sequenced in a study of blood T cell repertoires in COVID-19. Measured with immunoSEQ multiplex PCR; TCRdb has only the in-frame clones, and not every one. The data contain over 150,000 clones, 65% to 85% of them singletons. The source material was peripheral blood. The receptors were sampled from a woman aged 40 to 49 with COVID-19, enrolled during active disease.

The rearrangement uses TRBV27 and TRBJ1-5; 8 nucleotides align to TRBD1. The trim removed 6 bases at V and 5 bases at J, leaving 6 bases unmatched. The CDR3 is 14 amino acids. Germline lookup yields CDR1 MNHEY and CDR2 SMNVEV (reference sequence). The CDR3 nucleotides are TGTGCCAGCAGCCAACAGGGGGGGCATCAGCCCCAGCATTTT. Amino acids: CASSQQGGHQPQHF.

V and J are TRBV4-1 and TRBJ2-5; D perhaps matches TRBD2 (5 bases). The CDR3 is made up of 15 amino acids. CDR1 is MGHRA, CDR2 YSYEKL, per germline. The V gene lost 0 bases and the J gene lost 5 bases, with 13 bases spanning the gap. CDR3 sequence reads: CASSQDQLGRETQYF. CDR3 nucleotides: TGCGCCAGCAGCCAAGATCAACTAGGAAGGGAGACCCAGTACTTC.

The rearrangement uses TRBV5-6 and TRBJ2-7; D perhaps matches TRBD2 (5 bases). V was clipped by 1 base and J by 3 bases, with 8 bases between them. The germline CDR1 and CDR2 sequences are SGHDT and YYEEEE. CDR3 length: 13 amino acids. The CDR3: CASSLTGGYEQYF. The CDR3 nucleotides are TGTGCCAGCAGCTTGACCGGAGGCTACGAGCAGTACTTC.

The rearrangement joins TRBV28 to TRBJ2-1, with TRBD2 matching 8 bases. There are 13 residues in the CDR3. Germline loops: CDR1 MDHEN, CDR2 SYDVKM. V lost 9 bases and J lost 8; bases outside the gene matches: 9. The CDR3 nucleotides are TGTGCCAGTCTTCTAGCGGGTGTGGATGAGCAGTTCTTC. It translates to CASLLAGVDEQFF.

For the CDR3, the DNA is TGTGCCAGCATAGCGGCCAGCGGGGAGCTGTTTTTT. Encoded protein: CASIAASGELFF. The chain carries TRBV6-5 and TRBJ2-2; D is perhaps TRBD2 (6 bases). The germline V gene has CDR1 MNHEY and CDR2 SVGAGI. V shed 7 bases and J shed 7 bases, with 10 bases lying between them. The CDR3 consists of 12 residues.

The CDR3 protein is CASSLALSGQMNEQFF. DNA of the CDR3: TGTGCCAGCAGCTTAGCGCTCAGTGGACAAATGAATGAGCAGTTCTTC. The J gene is TRBJ2-1, the V gene TRBV7-9; D might be TRBD1 (5 bases). Between the trimmed V and J ends, which lost 0 bases and 7 bases, there was a span of 16 bases. The germline CDR1 and CDR2 sequences are SEHNR and FQNEAQ (reference sequence). CDR3 length equals 16 residues.

CDR3 region: CASSKDRGWNTEAFF. The CDR3 DNA sequence: TGTGCCAGCAGTAAGGACAGGGGTTGGAACACTGAAGCTTTCTTT. The chain employs TRBV6-5 and TRBJ1-1; 9 bases are shared with TRBD1. V shed 5 bases and J 1 base; nucleotides not matched to a gene: 5. Germline V CDR1 and CDR2: MNHEY, SVGAGI. The CDR3 has 15 residues.

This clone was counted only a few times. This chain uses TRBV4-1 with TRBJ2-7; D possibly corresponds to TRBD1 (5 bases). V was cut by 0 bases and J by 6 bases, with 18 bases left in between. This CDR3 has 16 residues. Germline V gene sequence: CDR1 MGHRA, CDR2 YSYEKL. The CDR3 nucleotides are TGCGCCAGCAGCCAAGATGGGCAGGGTGGTCGGGCCGAGCAGTACTTC. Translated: CASSQDGQGGRAEQYF.

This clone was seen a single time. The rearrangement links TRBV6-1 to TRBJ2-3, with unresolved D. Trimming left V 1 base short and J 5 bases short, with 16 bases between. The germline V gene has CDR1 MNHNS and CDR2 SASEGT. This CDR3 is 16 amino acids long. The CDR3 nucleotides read TGTGCCAGCAGTGAAGTGGGTAGAGGATTCATAGATACGCAGTATTTT. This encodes CASSEVGRGFIDTQYF.

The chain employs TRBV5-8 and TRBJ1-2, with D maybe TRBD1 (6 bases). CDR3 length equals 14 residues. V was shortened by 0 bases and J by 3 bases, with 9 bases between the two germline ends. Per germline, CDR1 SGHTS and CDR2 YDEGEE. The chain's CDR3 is CASSLGQDYYGYTF. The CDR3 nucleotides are TGTGCCAGCAGCTTGGGACAGGACTACTATGGCTACACCTTC.

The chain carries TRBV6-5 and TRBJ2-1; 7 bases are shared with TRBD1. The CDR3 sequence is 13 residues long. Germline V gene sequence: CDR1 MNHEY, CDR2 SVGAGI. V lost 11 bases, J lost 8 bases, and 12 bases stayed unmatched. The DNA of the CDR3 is TGTGCCGTGGAAGGGGGCGCGCTCGATGAGCAGTTCTTC. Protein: CAVEGGALDEQFF.

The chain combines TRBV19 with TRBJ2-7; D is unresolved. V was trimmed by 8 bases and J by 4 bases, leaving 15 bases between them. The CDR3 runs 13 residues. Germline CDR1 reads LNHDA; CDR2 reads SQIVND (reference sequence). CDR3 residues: CASGAGSPYEQYF. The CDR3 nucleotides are TGTGCCAGTGGAGCCGGGTCCCCATACGAGCAGTACTTC.

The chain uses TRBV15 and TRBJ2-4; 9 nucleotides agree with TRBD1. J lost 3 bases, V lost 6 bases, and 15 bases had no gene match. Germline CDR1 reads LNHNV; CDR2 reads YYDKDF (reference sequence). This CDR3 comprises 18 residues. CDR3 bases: TGTGCCACCAGACCTACGGGACAGGGCTCAAGAGGCAAAAACATTCAGTACTTC. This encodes CATRPTGQGSRGKNIQYF.

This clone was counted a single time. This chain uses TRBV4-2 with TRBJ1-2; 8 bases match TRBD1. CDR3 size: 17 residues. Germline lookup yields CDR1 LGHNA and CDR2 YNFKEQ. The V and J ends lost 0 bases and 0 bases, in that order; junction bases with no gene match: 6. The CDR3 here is CASSQDLRQGPNYGYTF. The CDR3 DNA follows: TGTGCCAGCAGCCAAGATCTAAGACAGGGGCCTAACTATGGCTACACCTTC.

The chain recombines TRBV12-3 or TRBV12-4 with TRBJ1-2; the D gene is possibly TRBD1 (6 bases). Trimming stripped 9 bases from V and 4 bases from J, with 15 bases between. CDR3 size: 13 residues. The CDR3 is CASKGRQVYGYTF. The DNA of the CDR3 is TGTGCCAGTAAGGGACGACAGGTCTATGGCTACACCTTC.

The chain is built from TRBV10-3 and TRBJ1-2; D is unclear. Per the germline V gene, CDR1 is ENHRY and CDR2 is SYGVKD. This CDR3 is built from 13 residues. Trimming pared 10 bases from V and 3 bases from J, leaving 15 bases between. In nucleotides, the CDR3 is TGTGCCACGGCCCCCGGGGATGACTATGGCTACACCTTC. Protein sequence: CATAPGDDYGYTF.

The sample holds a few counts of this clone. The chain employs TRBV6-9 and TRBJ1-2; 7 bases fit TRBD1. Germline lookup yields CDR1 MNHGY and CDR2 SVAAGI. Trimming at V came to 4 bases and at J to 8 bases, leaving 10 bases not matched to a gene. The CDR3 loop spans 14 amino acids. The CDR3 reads CASSSPRGTFGYTF. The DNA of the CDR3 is TGTGCCAGCAGTTCTCCCAGGGGGACCTTCGGCTACACCTTC.

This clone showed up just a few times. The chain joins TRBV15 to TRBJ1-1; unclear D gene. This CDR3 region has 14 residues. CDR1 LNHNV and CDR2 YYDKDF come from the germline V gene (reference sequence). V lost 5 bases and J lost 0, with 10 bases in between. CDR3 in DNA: TGTGCCACCAGCGAAAACTTCGTGAACACTGAAGCTTTCTTT. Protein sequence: CATSENFVNTEAFF.

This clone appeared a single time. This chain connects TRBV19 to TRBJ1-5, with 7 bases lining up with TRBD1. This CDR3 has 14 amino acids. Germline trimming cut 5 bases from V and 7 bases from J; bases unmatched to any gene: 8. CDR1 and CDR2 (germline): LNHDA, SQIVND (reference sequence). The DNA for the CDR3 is TGTGCCAGTAGTTACACAGGGGTCGGACAGCCCCAGCATTTT. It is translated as CASSYTGVGQPQHF.

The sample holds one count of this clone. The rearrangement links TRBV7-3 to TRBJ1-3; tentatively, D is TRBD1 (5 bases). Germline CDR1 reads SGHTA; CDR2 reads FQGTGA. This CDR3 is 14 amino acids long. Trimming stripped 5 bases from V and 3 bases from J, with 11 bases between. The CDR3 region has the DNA TGTGCCAGCAGCCCCGACAGTGTTGGAAACACCATATATTTT. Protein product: CASSPDSVGNTIYF.

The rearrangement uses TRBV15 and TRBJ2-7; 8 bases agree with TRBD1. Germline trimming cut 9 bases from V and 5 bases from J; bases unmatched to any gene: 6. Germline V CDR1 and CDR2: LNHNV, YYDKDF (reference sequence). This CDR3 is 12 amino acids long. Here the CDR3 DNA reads TGTGCCACTAGTGGACAGGGCGACGAGCAGTACTTC. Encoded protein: CATSGQGDEQYF.

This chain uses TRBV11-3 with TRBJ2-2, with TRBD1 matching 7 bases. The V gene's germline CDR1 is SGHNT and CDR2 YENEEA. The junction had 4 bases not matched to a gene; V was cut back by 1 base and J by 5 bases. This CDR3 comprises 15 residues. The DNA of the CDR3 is TGTGCCAGCAGCTTAGGACAGGGTCCTACCGGGGAGCTGTTTTTT. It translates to CASSLGQGPTGELFF.

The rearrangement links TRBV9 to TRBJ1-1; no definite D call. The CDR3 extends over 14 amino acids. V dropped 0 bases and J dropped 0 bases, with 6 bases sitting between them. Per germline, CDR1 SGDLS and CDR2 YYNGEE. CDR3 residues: CASSVGQVNTEAFF. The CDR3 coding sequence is TGTGCCAGCAGCGTAGGCCAGGTGAACACTGAAGCTTTCTTT.

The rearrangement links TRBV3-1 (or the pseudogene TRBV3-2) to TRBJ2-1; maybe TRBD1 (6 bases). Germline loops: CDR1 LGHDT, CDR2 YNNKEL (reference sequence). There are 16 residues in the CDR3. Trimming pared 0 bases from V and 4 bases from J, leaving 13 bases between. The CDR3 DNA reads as TGTGCCAGCAGCCAAGACAACAGGGCCCTATACAATGAGCAGTTCTTC. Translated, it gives CASSQDNRALYNEQFF.

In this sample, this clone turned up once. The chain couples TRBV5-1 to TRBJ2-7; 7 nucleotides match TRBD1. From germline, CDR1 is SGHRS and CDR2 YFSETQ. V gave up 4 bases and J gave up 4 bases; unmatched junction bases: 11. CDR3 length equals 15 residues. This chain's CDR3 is CASSNPGTASYEQYF. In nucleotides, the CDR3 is TGCGCCAGCAGCAATCCCGGGACAGCTTCGTACGAGCAGTACTTC.

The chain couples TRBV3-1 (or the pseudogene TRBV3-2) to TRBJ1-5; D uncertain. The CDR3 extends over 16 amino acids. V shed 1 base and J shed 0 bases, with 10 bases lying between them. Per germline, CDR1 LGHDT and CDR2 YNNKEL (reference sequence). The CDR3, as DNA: TGTGCCAGCAGCCAAGCGCGGGGTTATAGCAATCAGCCCCAGCATTTT. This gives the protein CASSQARGYSNQPQHF.

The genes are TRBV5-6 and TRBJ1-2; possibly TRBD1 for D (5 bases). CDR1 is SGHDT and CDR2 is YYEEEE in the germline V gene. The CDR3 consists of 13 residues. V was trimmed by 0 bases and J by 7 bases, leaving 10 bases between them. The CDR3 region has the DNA TGTGCCAGCAGCTTGGGGAGGGGAGGTGGCTACACCTTC. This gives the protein CASSLGRGGGYTF.

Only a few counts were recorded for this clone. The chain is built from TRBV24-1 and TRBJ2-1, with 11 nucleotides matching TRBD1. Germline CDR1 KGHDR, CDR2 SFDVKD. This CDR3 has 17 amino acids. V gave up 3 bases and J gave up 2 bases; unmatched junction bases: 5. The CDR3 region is CATSDGRTGGTYNEQFF. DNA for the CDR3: TGTGCCACCAGTGATGGACGGACAGGGGGCACCTACAATGAGCAGTTCTTC.

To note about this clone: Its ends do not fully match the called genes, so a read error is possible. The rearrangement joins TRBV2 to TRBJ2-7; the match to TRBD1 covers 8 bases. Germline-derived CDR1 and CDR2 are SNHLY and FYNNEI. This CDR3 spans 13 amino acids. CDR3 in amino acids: CASTAQVATGQAF. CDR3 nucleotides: TGTGCCAGCACCGCTCAGGTCGCTACGGGACAGGCCTTC. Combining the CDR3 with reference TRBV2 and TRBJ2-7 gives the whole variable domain EPEVTQTPSHQVTQMGQEVILRCVPISNHLYFYWYRQILGQKVEFLVSFYNNEISEKSEIFDDQFSVERPDGSNFTLKIRSTKLEDSAMYFCASTAQVATGQAFGPGTRLTVT.